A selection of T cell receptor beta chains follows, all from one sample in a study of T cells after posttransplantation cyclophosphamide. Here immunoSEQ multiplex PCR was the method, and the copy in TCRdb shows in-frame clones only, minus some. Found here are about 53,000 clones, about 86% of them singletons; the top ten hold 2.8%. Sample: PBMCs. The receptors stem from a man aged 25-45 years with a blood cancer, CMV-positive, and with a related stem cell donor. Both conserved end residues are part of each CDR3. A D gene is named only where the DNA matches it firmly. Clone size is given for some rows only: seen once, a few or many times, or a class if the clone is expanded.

CDR3aa: CASSQGTGTSEAFF; CDR3nt: TGCGCCAGCAGCCAAGGGACAGGGACTTCTGAAGCTTTCTTT; d_gene: TRBD1; j_gene: TRBJ1-1; v_gene: TRBV4-3; abundance: NA
CDR3aa: CASRTGGSGNTIYF; CDR3nt: TGTGCCAGTCGGACAGGGGGCTCTGGAAACACCATATATTTT; d_gene: TRBD1; j_gene: TRBJ1-3; v_gene: TRBV6-1; abundance: NA
CDR3aa: CASSSTGTEKKETQYF; CDR3nt: TGTGCCAGCAGCTCTACGGGGACAGAAAAAAAAGAGACCCAGTACTTC; d_gene: TRBD1; j_gene: TRBJ2-5; v_gene: TRBV7-9; abundance: NA
CDR3aa: CASSPDYGRTDTQYF; CDR3nt: TGTGCCAGCAGCCCTGACTATGGGAGGACAGATACGCAGTATTTT; d_gene: NA; j_gene: TRBJ2-3; v_gene: TRBV7-9; abundance: NA
CDR3aa: CASRDSLSANTEAFF; CDR3nt: TGTGCCAGCAGAGATAGTCTTTCCGCGAACACTGAAGCTTTCTTT; d_gene: NA; j_gene: TRBJ1-1; v_gene: TRBV7-2; abundance: NA
CDR3aa: CAWASGQGKETQYF; CDR3nt: TGTGCCTGGGCATCCGGACAGGGCAAAGAGACCCAGTACTTC; d_gene: TRBD1; j_gene: TRBJ2-5; v_gene: TRBV30; abundance: NA
CDR3aa: CASSYSGTAFGNTIYF; CDR3nt: TGTGCCAGCAGTTACTCCGGGACAGCCTTTGGAAACACCATATATTTT; d_gene: TRBD1; j_gene: TRBJ1-3; v_gene: TRBV6-5; abundance: NA
CDR3aa: CASSLFGTGGAPGANVLTF; CDR3nt: TGTGCCAGCAGCTTGTTTGGGACAGGGGGCGCACCTGGGGCCAACGTCCTGACTTTC; d_gene: TRBD1; j_gene: TRBJ2-6; v_gene: TRBV5-6; abundance: NA
CDR3aa: CASSQVLPRTVYGGTF; CDR3nt: TGCGCCAGCAGCCAAGTCCTGCCGAGGACGGTCTATGGAGGGACCTTC; d_gene: NA; j_gene: TRBJ1-2; v_gene: TRBV4-1; abundance: NA
CDR3aa: CASSGEISYEQYF; CDR3nt: TGTGCCAGCAGCGGCGAGATATCCTACGAGCAGTACTTC; d_gene: NA; j_gene: TRBJ2-7; v_gene: TRBV9; abundance: NA
CDR3aa: CASSFANSNQPQHF; CDR3nt: TGTGCCAGCAGTTTCGCGAATAGCAATCAGCCCCAGCATTTT; d_gene: NA; j_gene: TRBJ1-5; v_gene: TRBV28; abundance: NA
CDR3aa: CASSAQRTGSGELFF; CDR3nt: TGTGCCAGCAGTGCCCAACGGACAGGGAGCGGGGAGCTGTTTTTT; d_gene: TRBD1; j_gene: TRBJ2-2; v_gene: TRBV6-1; abundance: NA
CDR3aa: CASSLEGGYTEAFF; CDR3nt: TGTGCCAGCAGCTTGGAAGGGGGCTACACTGAAGCTTTCTTT; d_gene: TRBD1; j_gene: TRBJ1-1; v_gene: TRBV5-6; abundance: NA
CDR3aa: CASTGNYGYTF; CDR3nt: TGTGCCTCGACAGGGAACTATGGCTACACCTTC; d_gene: TRBD1; j_gene: TRBJ1-2; v_gene: TRBV30; abundance: NA
CDR3aa: CSVVPSRLDEQYF; CDR3nt: TGCAGCGTTGTTCCCTCGCGCCTCGACGAGCAGTACTTC; d_gene: NA; j_gene: TRBJ2-7; v_gene: TRBV29-1; abundance: NA
CDR3aa: CASSLDVTSGPLLRAQYF; CDR3nt: TGTGCCAGCAGCTTAGACGTCACTAGCGGACCCCTTTTACGGGCGCAGTATTTT; d_gene: TRBD2; j_gene: TRBJ2-3; v_gene: TRBV11-2; abundance: NA
CDR3aa: CASSSAQGNQPQHF; CDR3nt: TGTGCCAGCAGTTCGGCCCAGGGAAATCAGCCCCAGCATTTT; d_gene: NA; j_gene: TRBJ1-5; v_gene: TRBV28; abundance: NA
CDR3aa: CASSEMNTEAFF; CDR3nt: TGTGCCAGCTCCGAGATGAACACTGAAGCTTTCTTT; d_gene: NA; j_gene: TRBJ1-1; v_gene: TRBV28; abundance: few
CDR3aa: CASSLSQGGYEQYF; CDR3nt: TGTGCCAGCAGCTTAAGTCAGGGAGGGTACGAGCAGTACTTC; d_gene: TRBD2; j_gene: TRBJ2-7; v_gene: TRBV11-2; abundance: NA
CDR3aa: CASSQVTGWSEKLFF; CDR3nt: TGTGCCAGCAGCCAAGTTACGGGGTGGAGTGAAAAACTGTTTTTT; d_gene: NA; j_gene: TRBJ1-4; v_gene: TRBV14; abundance: NA
CDR3aa: CASSPQGYYGYTF; CDR3nt: TGCGCCAGCAGCCCACAGGGGTACTATGGCTACACCTTC; d_gene: TRBD1; j_gene: TRBJ1-2; v_gene: TRBV5-1; abundance: NA
CDR3aa: CASTGENKNIQYF; CDR3nt: TGCGCCAGCACAGGGGAAAACAAAAACATTCAGTACTTC; d_gene: NA; j_gene: TRBJ2-4; v_gene: TRBV5-1; abundance: once
CDR3aa: CASSRGGRDNEQFF; CDR3nt: TGTGCCAGTAGTAGGGGAGGGCGGGACAATGAGCAGTTCTTC; d_gene: TRBD2; j_gene: TRBJ2-1; v_gene: TRBV19; abundance: NA
CDR3aa: CASRPLAGDYTGELFF; CDR3nt: TGTGCCAGCAGGCCCCTAGCGGGAGATTACACCGGGGAGCTGTTTTTT; d_gene: TRBD2; j_gene: TRBJ2-2; v_gene: TRBV5-8; abundance: NA
CDR3aa: CASSYDYTSTDTQYF; CDR3nt: TGTGCCAGCAGCTACGACTATACTAGCACAGATACGCAGTATTTT; d_gene: NA; j_gene: TRBJ2-3; v_gene: TRBV7-2; abundance: NA
CDR3aa: CASSSGGEGQPQHF; CDR3nt: TGTGCCAGCAGTTCGGGAGGGGAGGGTCAGCCCCAGCATTTT; d_gene: NA; j_gene: TRBJ1-5; v_gene: TRBV6-5; abundance: NA
CDR3aa: CASSLYSNGYTF; CDR3nt: TGTGCCAGCAGCCTCTATTCAAATGGCTACACCTTC; d_gene: NA; j_gene: TRBJ1-2; v_gene: TRBV4-2; abundance: NA
CDR3aa: CASRYPGGGQPQHF; CDR3nt: TGTGCCAGCAGATACCCAGGGGGCGGGCAGCCCCAGCATTTT; d_gene: TRBD1; j_gene: TRBJ1-5; v_gene: TRBV28; abundance: NA
CDR3aa: CASSYTGTASYEQYF; CDR3nt: TGTGCCAGCAGCTACACCGGGACAGCCTCCTACGAGCAGTACTTC; d_gene: TRBD1; j_gene: TRBJ2-7; v_gene: TRBV7-9; abundance: NA
CDR3aa: CASSPRQGANYGYTF; CDR3nt: TGTGCCAGCAGTCCCCGACAGGGCGCTAACTATGGCTACACCTTC; d_gene: TRBD1; j_gene: TRBJ1-2; v_gene: TRBV27; abundance: few
CDR3aa: CASSPGNSWYNEQFF; CDR3nt: TGTGCCAGTAGCCCAGGGAATAGCTGGTACAATGAGCAGTTCTTC; d_gene: NA; j_gene: TRBJ2-1; v_gene: TRBV19; abundance: NA
CDR3aa: CASSQFGGYTF; CDR3nt: TGCGCCAGCAGCCAATTCGGTGGCTACACCTTC; d_gene: NA; j_gene: TRBJ1-2; v_gene: TRBV4-1; abundance: NA
CDR3aa: CSAYLGQVTGELFF; CDR3nt: TGCAGCGCATACCTGGGGCAGGTCACCGGGGAGCTGTTTTTT; d_gene: NA; j_gene: TRBJ2-2; v_gene: TRBV29-1; abundance: once
CDR3aa: CASTRDRGPQETQYF; CDR3nt: TGTGCCAGTACCCGGGACAGGGGTCCCCAAGAGACCCAGTACTTC; d_gene: TRBD1; j_gene: TRBJ2-5; v_gene: TRBV19; abundance: NA
CDR3aa: CASYTTGTGSYEQYF; CDR3nt: TGTGCCAGCTATACGACCGGGACAGGGTCTTACGAGCAGTACTTC; d_gene: TRBD1; j_gene: TRBJ2-7; v_gene: TRBV6-1; abundance: once
CDR3aa: CASTFLNSGANVLTF; CDR3nt: TGTGCCAGCACCTTCCTAAACTCTGGGGCCAACGTCCTGACTTTC; d_gene: NA; j_gene: TRBJ2-6; v_gene: TRBV5-8; abundance: few
CDR3aa: CASSLGQGASGYTF; CDR3nt: TGTGCCAGCAGTTTGGGTCAGGGGGCGAGTGGCTACACCTTC; d_gene: TRBD1; j_gene: TRBJ1-2; v_gene: TRBV28; abundance: once
CDR3aa: CASSQNVAFTGELFF; CDR3nt: TGTGCCAGCAGCCAAAACGTGGCCTTTACCGGGGAGCTGTTTTTT; d_gene: NA; j_gene: TRBJ2-2; v_gene: TRBV11-3; abundance: NA
CDR3aa: CASSLPGSYGYTF; CDR3nt: TGTGCCAGCAGTTTGCCGGGGAGCTATGGCTACACCTTC; d_gene: NA; j_gene: TRBJ1-2; v_gene: TRBV6-5; abundance: NA
CDR3aa: CASSLGQGWDGYTF; CDR3nt: TGCGCCAGCAGCCTGGGACAGGGATGGGATGGCTACACCTTC; d_gene: TRBD1; j_gene: TRBJ1-2; v_gene: TRBV5-1; abundance: NA
CDR3aa: CASSLGPGQGIHEQYF; CDR3nt: TGTGCCAGCAGTCTAGGACCGGGACAGGGGATCCACGAGCAGTACTTC; d_gene: TRBD1; j_gene: TRBJ2-7; v_gene: TRBV27; abundance: once
CDR3aa: CASNRNGGCYNEQFF; CDR3nt: TGTGCCAGCAACCGGAACGGGGGGTGCTACAATGAGCAGTTCTTC; d_gene: TRBD2; j_gene: TRBJ2-1; v_gene: TRBV6-4; abundance: NA
CDR3aa: CAGNTGDNQPQHF; CDR3nt: TGTGCCGGGAATACAGGAGACAATCAGCCCCAGCATTTT; d_gene: NA; j_gene: TRBJ1-5; v_gene: TRBV2; abundance: NA